Below, one T cell receptor (beta chain) is given with its context. No antigen is known for it. CDR3 length equals 13 residues. The V gene lost 1 base and the J gene lost 8 bases, with 11 bases spanning the gap. Per the germline V gene, CDR1 is SNHLY and CDR2 is FYNNEI. This sample stems from a study of T cell responses to AZD1222 COVID-19 vaccine. TCRdb's table, derived via immunoSEQ multiplex PCR, lists solely in-frame clones and lacks some. This sample has approximately 190,000 clones, with approximately 90% found just once. Points from the study as a whole: A mostly white British donor set with more females was recruited, and clonal diversity was possibly underestimated. Among AZD1222 vaccinees, only five or six were seropositive at baseline.

The sample here was peripheral blood, taken on day 0 of AZD1222 vaccination. This chain uses TRBV2 with TRBJ1-2; D unclear. The TCR sequence derives from an adult in good health. The CDR3 DNA follows: TGTGCCAGCAGTGAAGGGAGTATCGCCGGCTACACCTTC. Translation gives CASSEGSIAGYTF.